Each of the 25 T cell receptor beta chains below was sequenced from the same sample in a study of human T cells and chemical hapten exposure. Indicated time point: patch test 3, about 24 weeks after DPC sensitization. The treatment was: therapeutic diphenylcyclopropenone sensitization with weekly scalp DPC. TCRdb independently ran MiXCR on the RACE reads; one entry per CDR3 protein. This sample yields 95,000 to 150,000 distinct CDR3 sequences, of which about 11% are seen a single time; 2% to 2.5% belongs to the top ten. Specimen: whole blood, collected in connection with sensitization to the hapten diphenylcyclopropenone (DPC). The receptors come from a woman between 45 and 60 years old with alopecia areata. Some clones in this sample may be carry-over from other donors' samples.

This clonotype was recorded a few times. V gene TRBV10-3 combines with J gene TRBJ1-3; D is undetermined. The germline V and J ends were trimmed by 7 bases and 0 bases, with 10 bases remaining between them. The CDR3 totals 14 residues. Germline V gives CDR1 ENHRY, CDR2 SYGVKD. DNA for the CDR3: TGTGCCATCACCTCGCCGTCCTCTGGAAACACCATATATTTT. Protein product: CAITSPSSGNTIYF.

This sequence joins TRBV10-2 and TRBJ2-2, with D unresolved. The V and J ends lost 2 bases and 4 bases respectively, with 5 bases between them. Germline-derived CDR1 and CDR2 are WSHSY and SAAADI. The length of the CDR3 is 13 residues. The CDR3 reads CASSESPTGELFF. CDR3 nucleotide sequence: TGCGCCAGCAGTGAGAGTCCCACCGGGGAGCTGTTTTTT.

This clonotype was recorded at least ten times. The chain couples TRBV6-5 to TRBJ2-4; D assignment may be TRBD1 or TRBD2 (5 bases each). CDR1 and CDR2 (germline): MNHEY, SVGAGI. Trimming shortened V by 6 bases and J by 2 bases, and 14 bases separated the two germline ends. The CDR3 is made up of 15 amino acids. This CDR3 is CASRPIEGSKNIQYF. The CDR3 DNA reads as TGTGCCAGCAGACCAATCGAGGGGTCCAAAAACATTCAGTACTTC.

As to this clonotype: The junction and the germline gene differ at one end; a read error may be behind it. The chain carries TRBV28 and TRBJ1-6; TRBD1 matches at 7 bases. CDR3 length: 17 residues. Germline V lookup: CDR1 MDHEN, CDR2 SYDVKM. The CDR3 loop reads CAGSLLGQDSYNSPLHF. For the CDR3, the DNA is TGTGCCGGCAGTTTACTCGGACAGGACTCCTATAATTCACCCCTCCACTTT.

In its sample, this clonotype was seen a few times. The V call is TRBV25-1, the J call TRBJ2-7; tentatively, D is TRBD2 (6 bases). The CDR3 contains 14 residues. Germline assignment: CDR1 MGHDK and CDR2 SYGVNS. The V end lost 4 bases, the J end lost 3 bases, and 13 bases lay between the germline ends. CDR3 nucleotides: TGTGCCAGCAGTGCCACCCGGGACTTCTACGAGCAGTACTTC. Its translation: CASSATRDFYEQYF.

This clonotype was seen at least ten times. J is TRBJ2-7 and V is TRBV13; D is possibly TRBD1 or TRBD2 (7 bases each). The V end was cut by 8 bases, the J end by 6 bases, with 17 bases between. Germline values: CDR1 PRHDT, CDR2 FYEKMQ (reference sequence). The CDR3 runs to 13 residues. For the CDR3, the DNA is TGTGCCAGCCGAGGGGAGGGGGCGCCCGAGCAGTACTTC. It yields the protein CASRGEGAPEQYF.

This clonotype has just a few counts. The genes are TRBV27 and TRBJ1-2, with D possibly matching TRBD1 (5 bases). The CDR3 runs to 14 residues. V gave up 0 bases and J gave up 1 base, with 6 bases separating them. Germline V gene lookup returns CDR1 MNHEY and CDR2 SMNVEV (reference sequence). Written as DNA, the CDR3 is TGTGCCAGCAGTTTATCGACAGTTAACTATGGCTACACCTTC. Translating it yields CASSLSTVNYGYTF.

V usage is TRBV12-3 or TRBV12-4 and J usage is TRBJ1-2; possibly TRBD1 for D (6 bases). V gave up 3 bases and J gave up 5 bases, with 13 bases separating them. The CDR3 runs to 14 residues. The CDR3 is CASSLDSERYGYTF. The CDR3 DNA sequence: TGTGCCAGCAGTTTGGACAGCGAGCGATATGGCTACACCTTC.

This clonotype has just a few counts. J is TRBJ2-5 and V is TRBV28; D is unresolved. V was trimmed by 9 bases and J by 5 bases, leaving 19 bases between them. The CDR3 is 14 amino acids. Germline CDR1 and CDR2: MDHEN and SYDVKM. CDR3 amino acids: CASSPPVLRETQYF. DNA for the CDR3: TGTGCCAGTTCCCCCCCCGTCTTGCGGGAGACCCAGTACTTC. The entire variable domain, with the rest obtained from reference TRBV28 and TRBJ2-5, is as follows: DVKVTQSSRYLVKRTGEKVFLECVQDMDHENMFWYRQDPGLGLRLIYFSYDVKMKEKGDIPEGYSVSREKKERFSLILESASTNQTSMYLCASSPPVLRETQYFGPGTRLLVL.

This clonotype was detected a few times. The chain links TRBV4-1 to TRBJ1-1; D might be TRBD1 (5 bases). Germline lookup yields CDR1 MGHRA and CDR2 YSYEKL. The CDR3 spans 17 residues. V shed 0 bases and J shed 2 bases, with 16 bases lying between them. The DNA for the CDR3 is TGCGCCAGCAGCCAAGATGGGCCTGGGGGAAGAAACACTGAAGCTTTCTTT. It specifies CASSQDGPGGRNTEAFF.

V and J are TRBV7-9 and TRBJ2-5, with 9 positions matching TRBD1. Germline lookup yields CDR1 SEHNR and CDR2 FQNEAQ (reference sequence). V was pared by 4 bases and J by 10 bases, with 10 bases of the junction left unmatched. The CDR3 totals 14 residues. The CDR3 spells CASSSEDRGRNQYF. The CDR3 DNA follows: TGTGCCAGCAGCTCGGAAGACAGGGGGAGAAACCAGTACTTC. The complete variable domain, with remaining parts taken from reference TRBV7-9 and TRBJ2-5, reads DTGVSQNPRHKITKRGQNVTFRCDPISEHNRLYWYRQTLGQGPEFLTYFQNEAQLEKSRLLSDRFSAERPKGSFSTLEIQRTEQGDSAMYLCASSSEDRGRNQYFGPGTRLLVL.

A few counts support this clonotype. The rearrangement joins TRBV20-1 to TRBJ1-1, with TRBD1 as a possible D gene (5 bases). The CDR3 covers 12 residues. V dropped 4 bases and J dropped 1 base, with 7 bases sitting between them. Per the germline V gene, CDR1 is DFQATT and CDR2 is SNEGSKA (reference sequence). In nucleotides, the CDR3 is TGCAGTGCTAAGCAGGGGAACACTGAAGCTTTCTTT. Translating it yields CSAKQGNTEAFF.

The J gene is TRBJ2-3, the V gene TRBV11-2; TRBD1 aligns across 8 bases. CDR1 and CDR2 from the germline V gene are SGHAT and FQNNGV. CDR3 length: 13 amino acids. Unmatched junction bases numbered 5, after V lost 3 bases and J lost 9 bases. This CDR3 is CASSLGTGETQYF. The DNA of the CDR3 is TGTGCCAGCAGCTTGGGGACAGGCGAAACGCAGTATTTT.

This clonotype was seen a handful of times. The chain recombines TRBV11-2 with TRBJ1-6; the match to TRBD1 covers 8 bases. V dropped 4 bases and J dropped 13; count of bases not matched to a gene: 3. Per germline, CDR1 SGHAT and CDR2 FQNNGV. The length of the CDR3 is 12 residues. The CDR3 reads CASSSYRGPLHF. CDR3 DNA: TGTGCCAGCAGCTCCTACAGGGGGCCCCTCCACTTT.

The CDR3 nucleotides read TGCAGCGTTGATAGTATGCGGTTCGGCACTGAAGCTTTCTTT. Its protein is CSVDSMRFGTEAFF. The chain recombines TRBV29-1 with TRBJ1-1; D is ambiguous. Germline V gene lookup returns CDR1 SQVTM and CDR2 ANQGSEA. V shed 3 bases and J shed 4 bases, with 15 bases lying between them. This CDR3 comprises 14 residues.

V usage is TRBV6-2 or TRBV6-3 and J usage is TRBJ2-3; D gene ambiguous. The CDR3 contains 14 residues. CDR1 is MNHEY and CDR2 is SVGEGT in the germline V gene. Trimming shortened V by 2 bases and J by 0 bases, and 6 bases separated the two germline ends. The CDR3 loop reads CASSYHGSTDTQYF. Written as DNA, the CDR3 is TGTGCCAGCAGTTACCACGGGAGCACAGATACGCAGTATTTT.

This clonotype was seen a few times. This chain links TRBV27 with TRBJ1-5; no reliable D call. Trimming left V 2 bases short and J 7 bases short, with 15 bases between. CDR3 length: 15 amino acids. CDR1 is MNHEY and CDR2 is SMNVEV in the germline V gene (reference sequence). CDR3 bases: TGTGCCAGCAGTTTAAGCTTCCGGGTCAGGCAGCCCCAGCATTTT. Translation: CASSLSFRVRQPQHF.

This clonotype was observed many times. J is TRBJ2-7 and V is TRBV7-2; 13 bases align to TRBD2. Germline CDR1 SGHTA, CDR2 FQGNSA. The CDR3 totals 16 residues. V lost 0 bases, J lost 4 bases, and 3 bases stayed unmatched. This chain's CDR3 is CASSLARTSGSYEQYF. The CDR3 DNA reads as TGTGCCAGCAGCTTAGCGAGGACTAGCGGGAGTTACGAGCAGTACTTC.

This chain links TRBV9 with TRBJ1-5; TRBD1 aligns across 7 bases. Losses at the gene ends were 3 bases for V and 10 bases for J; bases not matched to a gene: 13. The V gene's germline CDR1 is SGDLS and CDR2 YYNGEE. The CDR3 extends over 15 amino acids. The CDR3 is CASSASGTVVSPQHF. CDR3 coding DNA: TGTGCCAGCAGCGCTTCCGGGACAGTTGTGTCTCCCCAGCATTTT.

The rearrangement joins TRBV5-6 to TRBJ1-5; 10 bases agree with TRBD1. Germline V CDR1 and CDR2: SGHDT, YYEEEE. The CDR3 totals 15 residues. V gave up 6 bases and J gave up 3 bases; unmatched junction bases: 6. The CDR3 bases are TGTGCCAGCATGAGGGGACAGGGGACCAATCAGCCCCAGCATTTT. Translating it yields CASMRGQGTNQPQHF.

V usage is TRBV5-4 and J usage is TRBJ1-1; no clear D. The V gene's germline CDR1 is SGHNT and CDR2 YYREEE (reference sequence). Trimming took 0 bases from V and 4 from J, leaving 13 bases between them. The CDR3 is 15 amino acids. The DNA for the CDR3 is TGTGCCAGCAGCTTGGTCGGCAGGATGGGCACTGAAGCTTTCTTT. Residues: CASSLVGRMGTEAFF.

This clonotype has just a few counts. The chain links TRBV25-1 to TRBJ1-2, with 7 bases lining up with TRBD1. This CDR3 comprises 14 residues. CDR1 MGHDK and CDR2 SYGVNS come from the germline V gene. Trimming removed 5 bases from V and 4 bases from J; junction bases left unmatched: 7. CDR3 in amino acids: CASSPPDRLYGYTF. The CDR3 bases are TGTGCCAGCAGTCCTCCGGACAGGCTCTATGGCTACACCTTC.

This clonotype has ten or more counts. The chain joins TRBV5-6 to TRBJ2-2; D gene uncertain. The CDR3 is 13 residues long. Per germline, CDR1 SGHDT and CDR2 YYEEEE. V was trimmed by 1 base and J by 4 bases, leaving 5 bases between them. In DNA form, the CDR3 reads TGTGCCAGCAGCTTGTTGGGCACCGGGGAGCTGTTTTTT. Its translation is CASSLLGTGELFF.

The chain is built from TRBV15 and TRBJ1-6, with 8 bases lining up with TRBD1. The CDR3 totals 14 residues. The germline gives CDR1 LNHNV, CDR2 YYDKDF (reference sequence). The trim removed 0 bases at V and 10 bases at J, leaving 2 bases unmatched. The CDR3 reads CATSREDRASPLHF. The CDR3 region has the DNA TGTGCCACCAGCAGAGAGGACAGGGCCTCACCCCTCCACTTT.

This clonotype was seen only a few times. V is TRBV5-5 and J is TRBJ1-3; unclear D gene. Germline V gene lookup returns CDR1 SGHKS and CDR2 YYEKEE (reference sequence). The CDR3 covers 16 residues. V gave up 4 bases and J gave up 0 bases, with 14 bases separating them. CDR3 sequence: CASSPDAGFSGNTIYF. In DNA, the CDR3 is TGTGCCAGCAGCCCTGACGCGGGTTTCTCTGGAAACACCATATATTTT.